Detailed here is one T cell receptor (beta chain). What it recognizes is unknown. Germline assignment: CDR1 SGHDT and CDR2 YYEEEE. This CDR3 has 15 amino acids. The V gene lost 1 base and the J gene lost 5 bases, with 15 bases spanning the gap. The data were produced by immunoSEQ multiplex PCR, yet TCRdb's version contains in-frame clones alone and is incomplete. The sample lists about 98,000 clones, approximately 90% occurring once. The sample originates from a study of OX40 agonist ivuxolimab in advanced cancers. Overall study context: Patients treated during dose escalation were battling hepatocellular carcinoma, melanoma, renal cell or head and neck cancer. Two patients with cutaneous melanoma and one with hepatocellular carcinoma, three in total, showed partial responses. General study findings and limits: CD8+ T cells averaged more expanded clones than CD4+. Low levels of normalized T-cell clonal expansion also appeared in some nonresponders.

The chain joins TRBV5-6 to TRBJ1-2, with a possible D match to TRBD1 (5 bases). The TCR was taken from an adult with an advanced solid tumor such as melanoma, head and neck, liver or kidney cancer. The sample was CD4+ or CD8+ T cells sorted from blood, taken in a trial of the OX40 agonist ivuxolimab. CDR3 DNA: TGTGCCAGCAGCTTGCAGGGAGCCTGGGGGTATGGCTACACCTTC. It translates to CASSLQGAWGYGYTF.